The entry below describes one TCR beta chain. The CDR3 extends over 14 amino acids. The trim removed 4 bases at V and 5 bases at J, leaving 3 bases unmatched. Germline V lookup: CDR1 SGDLS, CDR2 YYNGEE. Participant age was roughly 18 to 95 years, and participants resided in about 25 US areas. Cohorts were based on clinical histories the participants reported. The entry originates in a study of blood T cell repertoires in COVID-19. Original processing notes: The authors estimated nucleated cell counts from reference gene primer amplification. Sequenced by immunoSEQ multiplex PCR; TCRdb stores in-frame clones only, minus some. The DNA gave D and trimming, while V, J and clone size come from that table. The table has around 250,000 clones, 80% to 90% seen once; the top ten hold around 4%.

This clonotype was obtained from a woman aged 30 to 39 who had recovered from COVID-19. This chain connects TRBV9 to TRBJ1-5; 10 positions agree with TRBD1. Material: PBMCs or T cells enriched from blood (not recorded which). CDR3 amino acids: CASSPGQGYQPQHF. CDR3 sequence (DNA): TGTGCCAGCAGCCCGGGACAGGGGTATCAGCCCCAGCATTTT.